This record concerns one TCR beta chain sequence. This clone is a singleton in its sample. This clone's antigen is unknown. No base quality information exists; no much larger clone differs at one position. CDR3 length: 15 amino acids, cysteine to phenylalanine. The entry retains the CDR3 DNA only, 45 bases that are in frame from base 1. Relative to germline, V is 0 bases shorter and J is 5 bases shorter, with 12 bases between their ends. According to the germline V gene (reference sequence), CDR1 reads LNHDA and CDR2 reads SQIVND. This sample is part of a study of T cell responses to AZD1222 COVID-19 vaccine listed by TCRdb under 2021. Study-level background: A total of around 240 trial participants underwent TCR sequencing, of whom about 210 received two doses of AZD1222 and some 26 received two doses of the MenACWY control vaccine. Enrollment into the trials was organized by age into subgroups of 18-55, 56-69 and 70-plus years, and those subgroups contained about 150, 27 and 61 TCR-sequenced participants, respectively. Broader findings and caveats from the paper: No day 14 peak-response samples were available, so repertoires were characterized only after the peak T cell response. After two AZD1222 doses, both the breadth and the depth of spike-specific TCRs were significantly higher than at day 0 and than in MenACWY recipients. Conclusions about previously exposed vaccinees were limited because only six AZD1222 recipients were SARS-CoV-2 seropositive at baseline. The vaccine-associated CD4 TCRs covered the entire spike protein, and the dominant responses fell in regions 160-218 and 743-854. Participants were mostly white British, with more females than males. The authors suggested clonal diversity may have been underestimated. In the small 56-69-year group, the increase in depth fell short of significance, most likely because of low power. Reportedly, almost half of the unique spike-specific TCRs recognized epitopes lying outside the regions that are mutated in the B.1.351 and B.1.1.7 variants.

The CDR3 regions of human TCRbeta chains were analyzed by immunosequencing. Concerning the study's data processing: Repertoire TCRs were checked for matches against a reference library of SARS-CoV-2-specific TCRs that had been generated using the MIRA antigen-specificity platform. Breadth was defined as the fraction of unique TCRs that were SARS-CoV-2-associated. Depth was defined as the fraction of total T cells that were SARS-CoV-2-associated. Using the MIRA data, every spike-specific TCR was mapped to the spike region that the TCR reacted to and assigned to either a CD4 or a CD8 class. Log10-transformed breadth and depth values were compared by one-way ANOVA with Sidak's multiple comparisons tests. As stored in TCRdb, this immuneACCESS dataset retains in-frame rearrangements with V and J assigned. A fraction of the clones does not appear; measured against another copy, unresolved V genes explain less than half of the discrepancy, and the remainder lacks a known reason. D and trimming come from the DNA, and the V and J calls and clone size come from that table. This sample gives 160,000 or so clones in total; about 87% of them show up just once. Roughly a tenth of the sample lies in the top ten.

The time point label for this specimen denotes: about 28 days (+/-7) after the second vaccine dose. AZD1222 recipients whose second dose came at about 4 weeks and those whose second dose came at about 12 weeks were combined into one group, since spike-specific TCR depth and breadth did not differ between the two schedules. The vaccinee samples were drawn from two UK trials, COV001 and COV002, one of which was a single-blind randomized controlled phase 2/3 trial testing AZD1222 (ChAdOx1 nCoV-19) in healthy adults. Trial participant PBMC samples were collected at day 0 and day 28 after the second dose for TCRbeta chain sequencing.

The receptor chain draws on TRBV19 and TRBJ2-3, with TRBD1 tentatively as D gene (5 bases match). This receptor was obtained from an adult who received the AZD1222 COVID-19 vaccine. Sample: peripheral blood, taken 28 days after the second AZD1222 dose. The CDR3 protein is CASSIDRYRRDTQYF. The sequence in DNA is TGTGCCAGTAGTATAGATCGCTACAGGCGAGATACGCAGTATTTT.